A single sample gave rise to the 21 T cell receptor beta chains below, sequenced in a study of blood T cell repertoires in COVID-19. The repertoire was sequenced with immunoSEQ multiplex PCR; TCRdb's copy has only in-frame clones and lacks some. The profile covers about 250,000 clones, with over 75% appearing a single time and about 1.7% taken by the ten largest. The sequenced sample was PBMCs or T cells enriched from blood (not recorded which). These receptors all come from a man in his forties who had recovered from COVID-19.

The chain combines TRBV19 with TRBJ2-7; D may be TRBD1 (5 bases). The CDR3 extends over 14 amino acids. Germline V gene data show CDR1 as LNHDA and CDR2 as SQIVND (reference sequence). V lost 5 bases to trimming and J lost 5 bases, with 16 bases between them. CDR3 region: CASSYLLGQDEQYF. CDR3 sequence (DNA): TGTGCCAGTAGTTATTTGTTGGGGCAGGACGAGCAGTACTTC.

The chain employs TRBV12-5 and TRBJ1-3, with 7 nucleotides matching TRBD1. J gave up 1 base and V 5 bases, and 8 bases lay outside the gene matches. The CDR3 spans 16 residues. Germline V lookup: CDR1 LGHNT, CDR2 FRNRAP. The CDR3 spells CASGPSRGQSGNTIYF. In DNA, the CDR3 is TGTGCTAGTGGTCCCTCGCGGGGACAGTCTGGAAACACCATATATTTT.

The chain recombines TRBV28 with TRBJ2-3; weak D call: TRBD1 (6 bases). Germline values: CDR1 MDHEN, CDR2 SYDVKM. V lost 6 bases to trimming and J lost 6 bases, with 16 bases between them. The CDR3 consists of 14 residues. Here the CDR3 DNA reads TGTGCCAGCAGCCAAACAGGGTCATGGGATACGCAGTATTTT. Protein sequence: CASSQTGSWDTQYF.

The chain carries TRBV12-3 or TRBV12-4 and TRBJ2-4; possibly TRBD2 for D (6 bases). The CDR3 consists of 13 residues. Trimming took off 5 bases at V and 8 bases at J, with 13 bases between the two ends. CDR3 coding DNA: TGTGCCAGCAGTCGCCAGCGCGGGGACATTCAGTACTTC. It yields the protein CASSRQRGDIQYF.

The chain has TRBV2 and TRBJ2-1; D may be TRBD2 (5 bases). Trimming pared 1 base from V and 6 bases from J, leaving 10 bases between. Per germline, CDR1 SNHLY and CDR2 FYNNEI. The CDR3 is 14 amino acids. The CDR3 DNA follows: TGTGCCAGCAGTGAAGACCGGGAACTCAATGAGCAGTTCTTC. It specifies CASSEDRELNEQFF.

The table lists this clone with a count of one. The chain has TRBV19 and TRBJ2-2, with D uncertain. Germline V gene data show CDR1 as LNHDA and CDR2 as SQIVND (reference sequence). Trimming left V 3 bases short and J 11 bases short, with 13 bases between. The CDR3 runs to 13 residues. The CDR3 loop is CASSMTTGNELFF. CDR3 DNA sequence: TGTGCCAGTAGTATGACGACTGGAAACGAGCTGTTTTTT.

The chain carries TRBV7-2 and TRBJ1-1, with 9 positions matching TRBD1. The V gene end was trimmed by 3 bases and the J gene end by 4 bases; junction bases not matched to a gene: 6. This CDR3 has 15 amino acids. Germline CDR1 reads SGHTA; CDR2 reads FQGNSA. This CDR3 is CASSLLQGATTEAFF. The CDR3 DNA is TGTGCCAGCAGCTTGCTACAGGGGGCGACCACTGAAGCTTTCTTT.

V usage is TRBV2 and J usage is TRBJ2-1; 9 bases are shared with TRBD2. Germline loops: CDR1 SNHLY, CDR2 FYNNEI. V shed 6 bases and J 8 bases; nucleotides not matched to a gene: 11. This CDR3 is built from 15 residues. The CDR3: CASSPEVAGDYEQFF. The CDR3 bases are TGTGCCAGCAGCCCCGAGGTAGCGGGGGATTATGAGCAGTTCTTC.

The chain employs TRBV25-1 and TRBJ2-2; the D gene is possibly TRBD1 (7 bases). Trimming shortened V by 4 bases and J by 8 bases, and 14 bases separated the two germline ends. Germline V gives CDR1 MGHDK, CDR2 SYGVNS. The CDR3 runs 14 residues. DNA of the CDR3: TGTGCCAGCAGTGTTTCAGGGGGGACTGGGGAGCTGTTTTTT. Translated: CASSVSGGTGELFF.

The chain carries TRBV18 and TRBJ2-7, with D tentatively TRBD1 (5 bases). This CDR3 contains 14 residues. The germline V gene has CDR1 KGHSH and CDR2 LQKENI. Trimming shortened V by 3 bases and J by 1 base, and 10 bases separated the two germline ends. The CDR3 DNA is TGTGCCAGCTCACCTGCACAGGATTCCTACGAGCAGTACTTC. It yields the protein CASSPAQDSYEQYF.

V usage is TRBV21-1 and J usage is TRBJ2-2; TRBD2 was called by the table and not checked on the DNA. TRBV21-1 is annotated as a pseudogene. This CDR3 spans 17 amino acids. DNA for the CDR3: TGTGCCAGCAGCATGATCGGACTAGCGGCGAACACCGGGGAGCTGTTTTTT. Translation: CASSMIGLAANTGELFF.

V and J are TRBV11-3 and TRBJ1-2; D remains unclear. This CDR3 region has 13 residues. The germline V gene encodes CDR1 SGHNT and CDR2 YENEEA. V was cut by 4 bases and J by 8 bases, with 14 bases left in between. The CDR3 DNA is TGTGCCAGCAGCTCCGGACGGGAGAAAGGCTACACCTTC. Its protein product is CASSSGREKGYTF.

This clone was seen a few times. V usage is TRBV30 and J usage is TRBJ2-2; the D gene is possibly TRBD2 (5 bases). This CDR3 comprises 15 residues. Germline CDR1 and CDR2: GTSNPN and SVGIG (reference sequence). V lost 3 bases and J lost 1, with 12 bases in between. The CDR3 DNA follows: TGTGCCTGGAGAGGGCCAGGACTGAACACCGGGGAGCTGTTTTTT. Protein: CAWRGPGLNTGELFF.

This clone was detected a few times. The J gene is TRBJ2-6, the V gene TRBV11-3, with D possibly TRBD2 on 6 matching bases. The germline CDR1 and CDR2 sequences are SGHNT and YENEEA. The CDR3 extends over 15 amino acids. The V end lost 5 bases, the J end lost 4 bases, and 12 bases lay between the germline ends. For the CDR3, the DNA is TGTGCCAGCAGCCTATCGGGAGCGGGGGCCAACGTCCTGACTTTC. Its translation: CASSLSGAGANVLTF.

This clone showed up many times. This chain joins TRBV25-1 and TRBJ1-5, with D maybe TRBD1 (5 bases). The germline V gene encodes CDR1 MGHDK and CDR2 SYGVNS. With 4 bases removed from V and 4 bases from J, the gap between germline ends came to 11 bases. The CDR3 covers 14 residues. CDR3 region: CASSGGAANQPQHF. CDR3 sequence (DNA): TGTGCCAGCAGTGGCGGGGCGGCAAATCAGCCCCAGCATTTT.

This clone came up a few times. As DNA, the CDR3 is TGTGCCTGGAGTAGGGACAGGGGCCCTGGAAACACCATATATTTT. Translated, it gives CAWSRDRGPGNTIYF. This chain connects TRBV30 to TRBJ1-3; TRBD1 matches 10 bases. The CDR3 runs to 15 residues. The ends lost 2 bases at V and 2 bases at J; junction bases unmatched: 3. CDR1 is GTSNPN, CDR2 SVGIG, per germline (reference sequence).

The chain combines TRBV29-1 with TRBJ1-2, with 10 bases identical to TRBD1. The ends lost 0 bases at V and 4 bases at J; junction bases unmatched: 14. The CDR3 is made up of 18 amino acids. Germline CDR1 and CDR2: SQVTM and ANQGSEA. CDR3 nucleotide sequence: TGCAGCGTTGAAGATCTTTTATCGCGGACAGGGGGGCTCTATGGCTACACCTTC. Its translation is CSVEDLLSRTGGLYGYTF.

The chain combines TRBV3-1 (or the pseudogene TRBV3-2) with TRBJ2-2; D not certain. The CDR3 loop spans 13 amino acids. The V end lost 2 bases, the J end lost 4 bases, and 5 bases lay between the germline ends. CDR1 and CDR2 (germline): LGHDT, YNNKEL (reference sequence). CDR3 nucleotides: TGTGCCAGCAGCCAACTTAGCACCGGGGAGCTGTTTTTT. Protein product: CASSQLSTGELFF.

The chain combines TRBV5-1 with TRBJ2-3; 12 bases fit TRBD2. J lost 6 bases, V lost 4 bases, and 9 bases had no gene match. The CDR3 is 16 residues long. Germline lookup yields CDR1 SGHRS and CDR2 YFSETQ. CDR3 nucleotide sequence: TGCGCCAGCAGCCCCCGACTAGCGGGAGTCGGTGATACGCAGTATTTT. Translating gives CASSPRLAGVGDTQYF.

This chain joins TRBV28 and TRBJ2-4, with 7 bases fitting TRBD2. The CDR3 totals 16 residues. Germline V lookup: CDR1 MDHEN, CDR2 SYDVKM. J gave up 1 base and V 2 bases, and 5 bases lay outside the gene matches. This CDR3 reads CASSLMAGEAKNIQYF. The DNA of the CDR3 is TGTGCCAGCAGTTTAATGGCGGGAGAGGCCAAAAACATTCAGTACTTC.

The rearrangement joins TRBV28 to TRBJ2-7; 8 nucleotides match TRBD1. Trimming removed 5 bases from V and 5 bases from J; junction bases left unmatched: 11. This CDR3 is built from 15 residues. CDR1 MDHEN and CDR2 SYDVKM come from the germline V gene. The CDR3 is CASSPPGTGGNEQYF. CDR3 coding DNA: TGTGCCAGCAGTCCCCCCGGCACAGGGGGAAACGAGCAGTACTTC. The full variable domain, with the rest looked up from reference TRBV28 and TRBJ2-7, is DVKVTQSSRYLVKRTGEKVFLECVQDMDHENMFWYRQDPGLGLRLIYFSYDVKMKEKGDIPEGYSVSREKKERFSLILESASTNQTSMYLCASSPPGTGGNEQYFGPGTRLTVT.